A single TCR beta chain is shown here with its context. The data are from a study of technical replicates of blood from a few donors. From germline, CDR1 is SGHAT and CDR2 FQNNGV. The CDR3 has 14 residues. Trimming pared 6 bases from V and 7 bases from J, leaving 17 bases between. Here immunoSEQ multiplex PCR was the method, and the copy in TCRdb shows in-frame clones only, minus some. The table records around 70,000 clones, 85% to 95% of them present only once. The sequencing sample was made of T cells isolated from PBMCs. The sequence was collected from a human donor in good health. The chain joins TRBV11-2 to TRBJ2-3; D is ambiguous. CDR3 sequence reads: CASRIGLLVNTQYF. In nucleotides, the CDR3 is TGTGCCAGCAGGATAGGCCTTCTAGTGAATACGCAGTATTTT.